The table lists the clone carrying this T cell receptor beta chain with a count of one. This sample stems from a study of control samples from healthy donors and cancer patients. Between the trimmed V and J ends, which lost 3 bases and 1 base, there was a span of 10 bases. Germline CDR1 is LGHDT and CDR2 is YNNKEL (reference sequence). This CDR3 contains 14 residues. TCRdb's table, derived via immunoSEQ multiplex PCR, lists solely in-frame clones and lacks some. In the table there are approximately 89,000 clones, approximately 87% of which are singletons. The sequencing input was blood. The chain joins TRBV3-1 (or the pseudogene TRBV3-2) to TRBJ2-7; maybe TRBD2 (6 bases). This clonotype originated in a man aged 50 or older in good health. The CDR3 sequence: CASSQGGASYEQYF. The CDR3, as DNA: TGTGCCAGCAGCCAGGGGGGAGCTTCCTACGAGCAGTACTTC.